This T cell receptor beta chain was retrieved from a study of radiotherapy plus CTLA-4 blockade in lung cancer. Study-level information: Among patients, around 19% showed objective responses, and approximately 30% had disease control.

TCRdb's table, derived via immunoSEQ multiplex PCR, lists solely in-frame clones and lacks some. The sample yields some 70,000 clones, 70% to 85% seen once. Study-wide results and caveats: Radiotherapy was combined with ipilimumab, and tumor-derived TCR clones then expanded in blood.

This CDR3 region has 14 residues. Germline values: CDR1 SGDLS, CDR2 YYNGEE. V was pared by 1 base and J by 6 bases, with 10 bases between. Details on this clone: Its antigen is undetermined.

Receiving focal radiation plus CTLA-4 blockade with ipilimumab were patients who had chemo-refractory metastatic non-small-cell lung cancer. The V gene is TRBV9, the J gene TRBJ2-2; D is ambiguous. This receptor was obtained from a human donor with non-small cell lung cancer who had a complete response to radiotherapy plus ipilimumab. Specimen: peripheral blood, collected from a patient treated with radiotherapy plus ipilimumab. CDR3 DNA sequence: TGTGCCAGCAGCGTAACCAGAGCCGCCGGGGAGCTGTTTTTT. This gives the protein CASSVTRAAGELFF.